The T cell receptor (beta chain) under discussion was sequenced for a study of shared clonotypes between healthy human individuals. The overall study: Donors, aged 18 to 49, were a couple of women and a few men.

Remarks on this clone: Antigen specificity is unknown. This CDR3 is also generated by other DNA sequences in the sample.

Per the study methods: In the immunoSEQ data, sequences were junction-only and lacked quality scores, so filtering differed. Sequencing used immunoSEQ multiplex PCR; TCRdb keeps in-frame clones, though not all of them. That table is the source of V, J and clone size, and D and trimming were worked out from the DNA. The sample contains roughly 1.4 million clones, 97% to 99% of which appear only once. Partitioning of CD4+ cells yielded a CD45RA+ naive subset and a CD45RA-negative memory subset. Points from the study as a whole: Depth of sequencing was expected to influence donor clonotype sharing.

Germline CDR1 SGHTA, CDR2 FQGTGA. The CDR3 runs 13 residues. Trimming took 4 bases from V and 3 from J; bases not matched to a gene: 1. This TCR was sampled from a man aged 25-40 years in good health. J is TRBJ2-3 and V is TRBV7-3; 7 bases fit TRBD2. Sequencing was done on a sample of naive CD4+ T cells sorted from blood. Subset here: CD45RA+ positively selected. The CDR3 sequence: CASSSGGTDTQYF. In DNA form, the CDR3 reads TGTGCCAGCAGCTCGGGGGGTACAGATACGCAGTATTTT.